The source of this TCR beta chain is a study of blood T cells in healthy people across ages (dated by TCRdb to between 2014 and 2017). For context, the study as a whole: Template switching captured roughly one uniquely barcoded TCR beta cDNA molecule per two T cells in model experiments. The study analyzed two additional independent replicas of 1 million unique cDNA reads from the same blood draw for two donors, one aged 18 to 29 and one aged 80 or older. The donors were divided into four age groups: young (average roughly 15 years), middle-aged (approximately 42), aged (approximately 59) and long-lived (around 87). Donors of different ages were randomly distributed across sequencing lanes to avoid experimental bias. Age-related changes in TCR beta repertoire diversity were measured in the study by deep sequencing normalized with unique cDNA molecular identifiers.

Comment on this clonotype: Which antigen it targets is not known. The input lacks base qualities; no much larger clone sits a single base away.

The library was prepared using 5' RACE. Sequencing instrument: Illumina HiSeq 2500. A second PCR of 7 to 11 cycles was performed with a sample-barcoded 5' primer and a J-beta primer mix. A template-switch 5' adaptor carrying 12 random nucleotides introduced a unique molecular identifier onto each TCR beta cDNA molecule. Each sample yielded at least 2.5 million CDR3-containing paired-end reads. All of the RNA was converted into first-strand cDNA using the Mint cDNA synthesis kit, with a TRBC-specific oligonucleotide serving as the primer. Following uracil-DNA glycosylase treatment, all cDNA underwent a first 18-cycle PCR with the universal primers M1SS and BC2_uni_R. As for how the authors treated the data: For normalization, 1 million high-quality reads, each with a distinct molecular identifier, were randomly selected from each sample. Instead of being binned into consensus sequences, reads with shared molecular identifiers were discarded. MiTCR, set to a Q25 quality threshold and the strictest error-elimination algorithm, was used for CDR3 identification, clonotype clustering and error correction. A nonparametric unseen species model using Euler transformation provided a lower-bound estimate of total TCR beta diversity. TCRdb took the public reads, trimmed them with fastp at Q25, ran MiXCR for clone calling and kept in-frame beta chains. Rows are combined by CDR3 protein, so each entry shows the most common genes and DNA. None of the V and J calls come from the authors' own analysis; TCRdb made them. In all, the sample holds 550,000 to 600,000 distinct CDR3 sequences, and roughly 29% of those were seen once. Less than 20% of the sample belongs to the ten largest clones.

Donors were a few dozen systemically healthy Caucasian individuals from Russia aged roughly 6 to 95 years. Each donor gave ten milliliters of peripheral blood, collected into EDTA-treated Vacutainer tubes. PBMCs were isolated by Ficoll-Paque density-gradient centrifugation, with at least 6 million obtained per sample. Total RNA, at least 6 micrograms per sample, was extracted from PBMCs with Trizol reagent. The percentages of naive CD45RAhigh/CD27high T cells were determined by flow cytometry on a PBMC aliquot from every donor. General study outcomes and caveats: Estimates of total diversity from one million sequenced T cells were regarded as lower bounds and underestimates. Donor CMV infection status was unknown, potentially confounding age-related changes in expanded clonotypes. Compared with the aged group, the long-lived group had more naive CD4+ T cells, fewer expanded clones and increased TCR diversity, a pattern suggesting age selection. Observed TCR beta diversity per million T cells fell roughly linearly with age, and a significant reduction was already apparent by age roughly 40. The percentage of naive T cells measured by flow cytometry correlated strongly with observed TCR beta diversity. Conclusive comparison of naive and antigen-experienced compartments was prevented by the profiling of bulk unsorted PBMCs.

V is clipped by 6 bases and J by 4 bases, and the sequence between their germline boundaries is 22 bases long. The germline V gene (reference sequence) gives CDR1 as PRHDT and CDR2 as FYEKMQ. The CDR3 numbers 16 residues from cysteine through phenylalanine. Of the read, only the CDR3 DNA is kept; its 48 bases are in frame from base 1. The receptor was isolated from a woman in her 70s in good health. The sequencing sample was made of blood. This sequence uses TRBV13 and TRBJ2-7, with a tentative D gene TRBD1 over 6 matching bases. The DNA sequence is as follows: TGTGCCAGCAGTTCAACTACCATTACAGGGAAGTACGAGCAGTACTTC. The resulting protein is CASSSTTITGKYEQYF.